This passage covers 21 T cell receptor beta chains from one sample sequenced in a study of CD8+ T cells in alopecia areata. The sample's treatment: oral pan-JAK inhibitor, 5-10 mg twice daily. It was cDNA, reverse transcribed from extracted RNA, that served as the sequencing template. The protocol was immunoSEQ multiplex PCR, while the TCRdb copy is restricted to in-frame clones and leaves out a portion. The table has around 270,000 clones, roughly 60% seen once. This material consisted of CD4+ T cells sorted from blood, taken at week 24, from a patient treated with tofacitinib. The receptors here all came from a human donor with alopecia areata.

This chain connects TRBV10-3 to TRBJ1-2; a weak D match, TRBD1 (6 bases). V lost 8 bases, J lost 0 bases, and 13 bases lay in between. The CDR3 totals 14 residues. The V gene's germline CDR1 is ENHRY and CDR2 SYGVKD. The CDR3 protein is CAIGARDTNYGYTF. The CDR3 nucleotides read TGTGCCATCGGGGCCCGGGACACTAACTATGGCTACACCTTC.

The chain carries TRBV4-3 and TRBJ1-6, with no clear D. This CDR3 contains 14 residues. The germline V gene has CDR1 LGHNA and CDR2 YSLEER. Trimming took off 1 base at V and 8 bases at J, with 9 bases between the two ends. CDR3 in amino acids: CASSQGQEHSPLHF. CDR3 coding DNA: TGCGCCAGCAGCCAAGGCCAAGAGCATTCACCCCTCCACTTT.

The chain recombines TRBV2 with TRBJ1-1, with D possibly TRBD1 on 5 matching bases. This CDR3 is built from 15 residues. V lost 4 bases and J 2 bases, leaving 14 bases between the germline ends. Looked up from germline, CDR1 is SNHLY and CDR2 is FYNNEI. CDR3 nucleotides: TGTGCCAGCAGTGGACCGGGACGGACCAACACTGAAGCTTTCTTT. Its translation is CASSGPGRTNTEAFF.

The chain uses TRBV28 and TRBJ2-7, with D maybe TRBD1 (8 bases). The CDR3 runs to 15 residues. V lost 6 bases and J lost 0, with 15 bases in between. Germline V gene data show CDR1 as MDHEN and CDR2 as SYDVKM. This CDR3 is CASRAGQVISYEQYF. CDR3 in DNA: TGTGCCAGCAGAGCGGGACAGGTGATCTCCTACGAGCAGTACTTC.

The CDR3 DNA reads as TGTGCCAGCAGCCAAAGTGACAGGTCCGAGACCCAGTACTTC. It specifies CASSQSDRSETQYF. The chain joins TRBV4-2 to TRBJ2-5; D may be TRBD1 (6 bases). The CDR3 totals 14 residues. CDR1 and CDR2 (germline): LGHNA, YNFKEQ. V was cut by 2 bases and J by 5 bases, with 12 bases left in between.

In nucleotides, the CDR3 is TGTGCCTGGAGTGTACTCGGGACAGCAGACAATGAGCAGTTCTTC. This gives the protein CAWSVLGTADNEQFF. The rearrangement joins TRBV30 to TRBJ2-1; 7 positions match TRBD1. V was pared by 0 bases and J by 5 bases, with 7 bases of the junction left unmatched. CDR1 GTSNPN and CDR2 SVGIG come from the germline V gene (reference sequence). This CDR3 is 15 amino acids long.

The chain recombines TRBV11-2 with TRBJ2-7, with TRBD2 matching over 15 bases. The germline V gene encodes CDR1 SGHAT and CDR2 FQNNGV. The V gene end was trimmed by 4 bases and the J gene end by 1 base; junction bases not matched to a gene: 2. CDR3 length: 16 residues. The CDR3, as DNA: TGTGCCAGCAGCTGGACTAGCGGGGGGGTTTCCTACGAGCAGTACTTC. Protein product: CASSWTSGGVSYEQYF.

The rearrangement links TRBV25-1 to TRBJ2-7; 12 bases are shared with TRBD1. The CDR3 contains 15 residues. The J segment lost 6 bases and the V segment lost 6 bases, leaving 9 bases of the junction unmatched. Germline V gene data show CDR1 as MGHDK and CDR2 as SYGVNS. CDR3 residues: CASSGGQGALSEQYF. The DNA of the CDR3 is TGTGCCAGCAGCGGGGGACAGGGGGCGCTTAGCGAGCAGTACTTC.

The V call is TRBV4-3, the J call TRBJ2-5; D not resolved. This CDR3 region has 11 residues. With 2 bases removed from V and 4 bases from J, the gap between germline ends came to 2 bases. CDR1 LGHNA and CDR2 YSLEER come from the germline V gene. The CDR3 sequence: CASSQRETQYF. In DNA form, the CDR3 reads TGCGCCAGCAGCCAACGAGAGACCCAGTACTTC.

This sequence joins TRBV30 and TRBJ1-2; D is ambiguous. This CDR3 is 12 amino acids long. Germline assignment: CDR1 GTSNPN and CDR2 SVGIG (reference sequence). Trimming left V 0 bases short and J 8 bases short, with 10 bases between. CDR3 sequence reads: CAWSVQIYGYTF. The CDR3 DNA sequence: TGTGCCTGGAGTGTACAAATCTACGGCTACACCTTC. The full variable domain, completed using reference TRBV30 and TRBJ1-2, is SQTIHQWPATLVQPVGSPLSLECTVEGTSNPNLYWYRQAAGRGLQLLFYSVGIGQISSEVPQNLSASRPQDRQFILSSKKLLLSDSGFYLCAWSVQIYGYTFGSGTRLTVV.

The rearrangement uses TRBV29-1 and TRBJ2-4, with 9 bases identical to TRBD1. The germline V gene has CDR1 SQVTM and CDR2 ANQGSEA. The CDR3 runs to 13 residues. The V and J ends lost 8 bases and 4 bases, in that order; junction bases with no gene match: 6. The CDR3 sequence is CSLWDRAKNIQYF. CDR3 in DNA: TGCAGCCTATGGGACAGGGCAAAAAACATTCAGTACTTC.

The rearrangement uses TRBV15 and TRBJ2-5; 9 bases align to TRBD1. The germline V gene encodes CDR1 LNHNV and CDR2 YYDKDF (reference sequence). Trimming at V came to 1 base and at J to 1 base, leaving 1 base not matched to a gene. The CDR3 runs to 15 residues. CDR3 residues: CATSRGGQGQETQYF. CDR3 coding DNA: TGTGCCACCAGCAGAGGGGGACAGGGCCAAGAGACCCAGTACTTC.

The sample holds a few counts of this clone. The chain links TRBV29-1 to TRBJ2-2; D not certain. This CDR3 is 16 amino acids long. Germline assignment: CDR1 SQVTM and CDR2 ANQGSEA. Trimming took off 0 bases at V and 2 bases at J, with 13 bases between the two ends. The DNA of the CDR3 is TGCAGCGTTGAAGATCCCGGGCTAGGAAACACCGGGGAGCTGTTTTTT. Translating gives CSVEDPGLGNTGELFF.

This clone has just a few counts. The V call is TRBV6-4, the J call TRBJ1-1; 7 positions match TRBD1. This CDR3 is 15 amino acids long. V was pared by 6 bases and J by 0 bases, with 7 bases of the junction left unmatched. Per the germline V gene, CDR1 is MRHNA and CDR2 is SNTAGT. The CDR3 coding sequence is TGTGCCAGCAGCGGGGACAGAGAAATGAACACTGAAGCTTTCTTT. Its protein product is CASSGDREMNTEAFF.

The V gene is TRBV9, the J gene TRBJ1-6; D is uncertain. V was shortened by 3 bases and J by 7 bases, with 11 bases between the two germline ends. CDR1 is SGDLS, CDR2 YYNGEE, per germline. This CDR3 contains 14 residues. CDR3 bases: TGTGCCAGCAGCGATTTCGGTCGGAATTCACCCCTCCACTTT. As protein: CASSDFGRNSPLHF. Together with reference TRBV9 and TRBJ1-6, the CDR3 gives the full variable domain: DSGVTQTPKHLITATGQRVTLRCSPRSGDLSVYWYQQSLDQGLQFLIQYYNGEERAKGNILERFSAQQFPDLHSELNLSSLELGDSALYFCASSDFGRNSPLHFGNGTRLTVT.

This rearrangement joins TRBV27 to TRBJ2-5; TRBD2 aligns across 7 bases. CDR1 and CDR2 from the germline V gene are MNHEY and SMNVEV (reference sequence). J was trimmed by 5 bases and V by 11 bases; bases with no gene match: 14. This CDR3 region has 14 residues. The DNA of the CDR3 is TGTGCCCCCCTTTTTGCTCTAGCGGATGAGACCCAGTACTTC. Protein product: CAPLFALADETQYF.

This clone was seen a few times. CDR3 residues: CASSAGWGSSYEQYF. In DNA form, the CDR3 reads TGTGCCAGCAGTGCAGGCTGGGGCAGCTCCTACGAGCAGTACTTC. The rearrangement links TRBV2 to TRBJ2-7; the D gene is possibly TRBD1 (5 bases). This CDR3 comprises 15 residues. V shed 4 bases and J shed 0 bases, with 13 bases lying between them. Looked up from germline, CDR1 is SNHLY and CDR2 is FYNNEI. Looking up the rest from reference TRBV2 and TRBJ2-7 gives the full variable domain: EPEVTQTPSHQVTQMGQEVILRCVPISNHLYFYWYRQILGQKVEFLVSFYNNEISEKSEIFDDQFSVERPDGSNFTLKIRSTKLEDSAMYFCASSAGWGSSYEQYFGPGTRLTVT.

This clone was picked up a small number of times. V and J are TRBV18 and TRBJ1-1; D might be TRBD1 (5 bases). Germline CDR1 KGHSH, CDR2 LQKENI. This CDR3 spans 16 amino acids. Trimming pared 3 bases from V and 5 bases from J, leaving 19 bases between. The CDR3 nucleotides read TGTGCCAGCTCACCCTTCTCGAGGGGAGATGGAACTGAAGCTTTCTTT. It is translated as CASSPFSRGDGTEAFF.

V and J are TRBV7-2 and TRBJ2-5; no definite D call. This CDR3 is built from 14 residues. Germline V CDR1 and CDR2: SGHTA, FQGNSA. V was clipped by 1 base and J by 5 bases, with 11 bases between them. In DNA form, the CDR3 reads TGTGCCAGCAGCTTAGTAGTAGGGATGGAGACCCAGTACTTC. Its translation: CASSLVVGMETQYF.

The chain is built from TRBV7-6 and TRBJ2-5; the D call may be TRBD1 or TRBD2 (6 bases each). V lost 6 bases and J 5 bases, leaving 10 bases between the germline ends. The CDR3 runs to 12 residues. Germline assignment: CDR1 SGHVS and CDR2 FNYEAQ. This chain's CDR3 is CASRRGGETQYF. The CDR3 DNA follows: TGTGCCAGCAGGCGAGGGGGGGAGACCCAGTACTTC.

The table lists this clone with a count of one. The chain carries TRBV4-3 and TRBJ2-2; 7 bases are shared with TRBD2. CDR3 length equals 17 residues. With 2 bases clipped from V and 3 bases from J, the junction kept 9 bases outside the gene matches. Germline lookup yields CDR1 LGHNA and CDR2 YSLEER. CDR3 protein: CASSQSPLAEYTGELFF. The CDR3 DNA follows: TGCGCCAGCAGCCAATCCCCGCTAGCGGAATACACCGGGGAGCTGTTTTTT.